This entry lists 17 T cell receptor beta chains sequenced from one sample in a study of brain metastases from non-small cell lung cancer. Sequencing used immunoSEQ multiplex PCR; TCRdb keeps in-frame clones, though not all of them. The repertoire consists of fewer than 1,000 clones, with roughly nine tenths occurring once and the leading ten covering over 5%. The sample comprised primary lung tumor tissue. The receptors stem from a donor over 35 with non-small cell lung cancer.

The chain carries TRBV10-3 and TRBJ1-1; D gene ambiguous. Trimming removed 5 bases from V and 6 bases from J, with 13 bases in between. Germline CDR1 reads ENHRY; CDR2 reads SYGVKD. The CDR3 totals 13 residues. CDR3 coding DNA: TGTGCCATCAGTCGAACGGAGGGAGCTGAAGCTTTCTTT. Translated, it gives CAISRTEGAEAFF.

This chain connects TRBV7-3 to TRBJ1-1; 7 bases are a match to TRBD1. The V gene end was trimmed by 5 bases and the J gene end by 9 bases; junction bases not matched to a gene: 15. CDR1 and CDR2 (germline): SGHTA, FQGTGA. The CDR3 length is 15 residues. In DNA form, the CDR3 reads TGTGCCAGCAGCCCTTACAGGGGAGAGCTGAGTAAAGCTTTCTTT. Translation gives CASSPYRGELSKAFF.

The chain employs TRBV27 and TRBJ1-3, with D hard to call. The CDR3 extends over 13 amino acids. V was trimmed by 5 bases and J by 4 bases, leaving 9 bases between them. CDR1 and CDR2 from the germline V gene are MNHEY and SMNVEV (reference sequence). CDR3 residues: CASSPAGGNTIYF. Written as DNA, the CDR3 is TGTGCCAGCAGTCCTGCGGGAGGAAACACCATATATTTT.

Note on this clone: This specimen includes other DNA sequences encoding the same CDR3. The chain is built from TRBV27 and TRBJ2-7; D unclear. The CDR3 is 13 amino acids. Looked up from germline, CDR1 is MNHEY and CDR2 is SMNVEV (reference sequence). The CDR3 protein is CASSLAETYEQYF. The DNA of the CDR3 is TGTGCTAGTAGTTTGGCGGAAACCTACGAGCAGTACTTC.

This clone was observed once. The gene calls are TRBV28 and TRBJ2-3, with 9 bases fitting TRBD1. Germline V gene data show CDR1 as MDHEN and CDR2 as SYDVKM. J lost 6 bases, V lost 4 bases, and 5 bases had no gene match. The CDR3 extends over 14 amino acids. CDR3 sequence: CASSSGTGRDTQYF. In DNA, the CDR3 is TGTGCCAGCAGTTCGGGGACAGGGCGGGATACGCAGTATTTT.

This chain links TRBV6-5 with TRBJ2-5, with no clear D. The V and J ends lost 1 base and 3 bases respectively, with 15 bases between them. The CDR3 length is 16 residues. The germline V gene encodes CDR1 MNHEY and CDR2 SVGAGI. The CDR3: CASSYWLSGREETQYF. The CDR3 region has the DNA TGTGCCAGCAGTTACTGGCTCTCCGGGCGCGAAGAGACCCAGTACTTC.

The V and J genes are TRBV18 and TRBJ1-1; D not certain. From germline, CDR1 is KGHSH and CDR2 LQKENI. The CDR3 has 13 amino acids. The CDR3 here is CVSLPQDRGEAFF. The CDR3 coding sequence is TGTGTCAGTTTACCGCAAGACCGGGGTGAAGCTTTCTTT.

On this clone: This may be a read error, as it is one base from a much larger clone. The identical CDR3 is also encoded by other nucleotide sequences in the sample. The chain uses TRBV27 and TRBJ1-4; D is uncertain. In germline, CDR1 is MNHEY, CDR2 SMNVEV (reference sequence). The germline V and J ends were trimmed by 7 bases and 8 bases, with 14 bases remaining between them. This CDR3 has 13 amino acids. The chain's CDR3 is CASTRRQNEKLFF. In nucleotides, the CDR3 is TGTGCCAGCACGAGGCGGCAAAACGAAAAACTGTTTTTT. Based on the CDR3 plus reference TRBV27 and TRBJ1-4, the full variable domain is EAQVTQNPRYLITVTGKKLTVTCSQNMNHEYMSWYRQDPGLGLRQIYYSMNVEVTDKGDVPEGYKVSRKEKRNFPLILESPSPNQTSLYFCASTRRQNEKLFFGSGTQLSVL.

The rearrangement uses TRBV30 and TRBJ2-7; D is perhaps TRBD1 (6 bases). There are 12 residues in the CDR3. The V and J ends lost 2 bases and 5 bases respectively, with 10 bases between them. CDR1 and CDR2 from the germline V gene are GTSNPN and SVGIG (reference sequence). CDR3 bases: TGTGCCTGGAGTCAAGGGGGTAACGAGCAGTACTTC. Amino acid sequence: CAWSQGGNEQYF. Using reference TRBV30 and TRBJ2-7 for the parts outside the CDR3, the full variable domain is SQTIHQWPATLVQPVGSPLSLECTVEGTSNPNLYWYRQAAGRGLQLLFYSVGIGQISSEVPQNLSASRPQDRQFILSSKKLLLSDSGFYLCAWSQGGNEQYFGPGTRLTVT.

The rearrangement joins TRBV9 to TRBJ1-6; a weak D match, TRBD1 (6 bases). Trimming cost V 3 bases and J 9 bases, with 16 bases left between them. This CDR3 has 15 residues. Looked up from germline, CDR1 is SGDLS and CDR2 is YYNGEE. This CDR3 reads CASSALDSNTSPLHF. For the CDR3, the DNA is TGTGCCAGCAGCGCCTTGGACAGTAATACTTCACCCCTCCACTTT.

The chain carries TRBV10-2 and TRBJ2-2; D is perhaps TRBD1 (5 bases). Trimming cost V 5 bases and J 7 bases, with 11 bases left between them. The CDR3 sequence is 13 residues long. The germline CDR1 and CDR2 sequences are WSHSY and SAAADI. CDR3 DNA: TGCGCCAGCAGTATAGTGGGGCTCGGGGAGCTGTTTTTT. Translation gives CASSIVGLGELFF.

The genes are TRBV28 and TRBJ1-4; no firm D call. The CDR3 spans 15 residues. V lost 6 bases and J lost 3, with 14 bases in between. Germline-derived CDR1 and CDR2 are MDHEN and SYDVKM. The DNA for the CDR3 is TGTGCCAGCAGATCACCTACGGAGGCTAATGAAAAACTGTTTTTT. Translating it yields CASRSPTEANEKLFF.

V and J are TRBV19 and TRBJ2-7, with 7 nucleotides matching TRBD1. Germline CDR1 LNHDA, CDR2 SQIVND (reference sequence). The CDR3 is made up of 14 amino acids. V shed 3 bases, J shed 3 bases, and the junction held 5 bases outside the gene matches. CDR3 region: CASSIQGVYYEQYF. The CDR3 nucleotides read TGTGCCAGTAGTATCCAGGGGGTTTACTACGAGCAGTACTTC.

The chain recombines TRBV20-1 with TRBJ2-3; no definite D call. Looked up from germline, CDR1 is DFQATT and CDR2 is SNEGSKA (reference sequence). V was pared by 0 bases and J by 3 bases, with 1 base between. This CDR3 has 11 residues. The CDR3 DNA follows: TGCAGTGCTAGAGATACAGATACGCAGTATTTT. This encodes CSARDTDTQYF.

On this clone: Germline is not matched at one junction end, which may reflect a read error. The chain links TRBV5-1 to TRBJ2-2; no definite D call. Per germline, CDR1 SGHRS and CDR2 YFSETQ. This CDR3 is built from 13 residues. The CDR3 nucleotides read TGCGCCAGCAGCTTCTCTGTCACCAGGGAGCTGTTTTTT. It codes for CASSFSVTRELFF.

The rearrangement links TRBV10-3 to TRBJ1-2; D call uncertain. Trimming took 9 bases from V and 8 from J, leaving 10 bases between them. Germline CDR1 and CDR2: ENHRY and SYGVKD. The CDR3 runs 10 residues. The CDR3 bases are TGTGCCATAGTTAGTTCGGGCTACACCTTC. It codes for CAIVSSGYTF.

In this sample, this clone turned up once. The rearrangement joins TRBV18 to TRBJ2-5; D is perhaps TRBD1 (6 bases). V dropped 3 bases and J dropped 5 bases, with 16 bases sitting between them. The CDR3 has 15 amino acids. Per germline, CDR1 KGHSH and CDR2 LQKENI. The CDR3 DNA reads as TGTGCCAGCTCACCTCAGCAGGGGCCGGAGGAGACCCAGTACTTC. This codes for CASSPQQGPEETQYF.